This TCR beta chain was found in a study of T-cell reconstitution after alpha-beta-depleted transplantation in children. Study findings and constraints: At day 60, the high TCRbeta diversity found in some patients originated from recipient T cells and thymic progenitors that had survived. At one year after transplant, newly produced T cells mostly accounted for T-cell counts and diversity. About two months after transplant, alpha-beta T cells reportedly came from several hundred expanded graft clones.

The CDR3 totals 15 residues. Trimming shortened V by 4 bases and J by 5 bases, and 18 bases separated the two germline ends. Germline-derived CDR1 and CDR2 are SGHDT and YYEEEE. About this clonotype itself: Its antigen is currently unknown. Since a much larger clone is just one base distant, this may be a read error.

TCRbeta library preparation incorporated unique molecular identifiers. Via MiXCR, TCRdb re-called the PCR reads, giving one row per CDR3 protein. There are about 160,000 distinct CDR3 sequences in the sample; around 10% occur only once, and about 13% lies in the top ten. The specimen comprised PBMCs, sampled before TCRalphabeta/CD19-depleted stem cell transplant. The origin of this receptor is a boy younger than 10 with acute myeloid leukemia, due to receive a stem cell transplant. The chain combines TRBV5-6 with TRBJ2-5; a possible D gene is TRBD1 (6 bases). The CDR3: CASSGAQGRRETQYF. For the CDR3, the DNA is TGTGCCAGCAGCGGAGCGCAGGGGCGAAGGGAGACCCAGTACTTC.